The entry below describes one T cell receptor (beta chain). This record belongs to a study of blood T cell repertoires in COVID-19. Study as a whole: Material from acute and convalescent COVID-19 was sourced from the United States, Italy and Spain. Sources were T cells, B-cell-depleted T cells, or PBMCs; the material itself was cDNA or gDNA.

In the authors' workflow: Reference gene primer amplification gave nucleated cell count estimates. This table comes from immunoSEQ multiplex PCR, and its TCRdb copy is limited to in-frame clones, with some not included. The DNA was the basis for D and trimming; V, J and clone size are from that table. The sample carries about 140,000 clones, around nine tenths recorded once. V lost 3 bases to trimming and J lost 5 bases, with 8 bases between them. Germline loops: CDR1 SGDLS, CDR2 YYNGEE. CDR3 size: 12 residues. The gene calls are TRBV9 and TRBJ1-2, with D maybe TRBD1 (5 bases). The clonotype was recovered from a woman aged 55-75 years with acute or convalescent COVID-19. Sequenced input: peripheral blood. CDR3 DNA sequence: TGTGCCAGCAGCGCACAGGCGTATGGCTACACCTTC. It encodes CASSAQAYGYTF. The full variable domain, in which reference TRBV9 and TRBJ1-2 provide the parts outside the CDR3, is DSGVTQTPKHLITATGQRVTLRCSPRSGDLSVYWYQQSLDQGLQFLIQYYNGEERAKGNILERFSAQQFPDLHSELNLSSLELGDSALYFCASSAQAYGYTFGSGTRLTVV.